This section outlines one TCR beta chain sequence together with its context. The antigen is undetermined. The method was immunoSEQ multiplex PCR; TCRdb's version includes in-frame clones alone and lacks a portion of them. Seen here are fewer than 110,000 clones, 87% observed once, and the top ten hold less than 0.85%. The CDR3 is 18 residues long. With 4 bases clipped from V and 7 bases from J, the junction kept 18 bases outside the gene matches. Germline CDR1 reads MGHRA; CDR2 reads YSYEKL. This sample stems from a study of graft-versus-host responses after intestinal transplantation. For the study at large: Recipients were all induced with anti-thymocyte globulin, then given tacrolimus and steroids for around three years.

Regarding the study as a whole: Peak GvH clone levels in circulation were associated with early post-transplant HvG declines. Ileal or blood samples showed some GvH clones first, and such clones were also found in recipient marrow.

The TCR sequence derives from a human donor who was the organ donor for an intestinal transplant. The source was unstimulated CD4+ T cells sorted from spleen or lymph node cells, collected before transplant. V gene TRBV4-1 combines with J gene TRBJ2-1; 8 bases match TRBD2. CDR3 region: CASSLETPGGLFGNEQFF. As DNA, the CDR3 is TGCGCCAGCAGCCTAGAAACCCCGGGGGGGCTGTTTGGGAATGAGCAGTTCTTC.